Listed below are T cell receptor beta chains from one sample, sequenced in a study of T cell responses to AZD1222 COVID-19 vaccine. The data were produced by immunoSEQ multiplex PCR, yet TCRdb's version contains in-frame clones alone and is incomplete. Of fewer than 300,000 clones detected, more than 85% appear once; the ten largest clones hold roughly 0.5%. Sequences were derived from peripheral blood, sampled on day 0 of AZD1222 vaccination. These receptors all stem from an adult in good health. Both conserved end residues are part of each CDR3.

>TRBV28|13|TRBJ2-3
CASGQVSPDTQYF
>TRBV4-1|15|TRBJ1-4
CASSRSGGTNEKLFF
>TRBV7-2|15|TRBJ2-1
CASSAGLAGNNEQFF
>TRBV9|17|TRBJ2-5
CASSVSLAAGQRETQYF
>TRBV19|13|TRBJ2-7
CASRSSDRYEQYF
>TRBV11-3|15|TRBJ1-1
CASSFGQGANTEAFF
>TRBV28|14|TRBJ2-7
CASSLLGLGGEQYF
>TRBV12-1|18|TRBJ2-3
CASSHSGSDARGTDTQYF
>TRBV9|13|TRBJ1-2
CASSPQVEARHTF
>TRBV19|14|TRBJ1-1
CASSITGPNTEAFF
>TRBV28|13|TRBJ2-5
CASSPSGGETQYF
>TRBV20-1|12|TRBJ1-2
CSASQGDYGYTF
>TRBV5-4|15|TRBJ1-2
CASSLAGQGARGYTF
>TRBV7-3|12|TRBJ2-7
CASSPLYYEQYF
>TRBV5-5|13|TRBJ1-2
CASSSRQARGYTF
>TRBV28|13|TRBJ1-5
CASSLTGGQPQHF
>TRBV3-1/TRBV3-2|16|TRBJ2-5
CASSQVRGQGLETQYF
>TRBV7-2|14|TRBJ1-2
CASSRGAANYGYTF
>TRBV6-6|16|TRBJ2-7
CASSYGAQGSSYEQYF
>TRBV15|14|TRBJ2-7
CATSRERTGYEQYF
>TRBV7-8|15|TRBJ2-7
CASSLVGTGVYEQYF
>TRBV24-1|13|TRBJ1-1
CATPLLGATEAFF